Below, 9 T cell receptor beta chains from the same sample are listed, as sequenced in a study of blood T cell repertoires in COVID-19. Clones were sequenced by immunoSEQ multiplex PCR, and TCRdb holds only the in-frame ones, with some missing. The sample includes about 280,000 clones, 82% of them seen just once. Sequenced material: PBMCs or T cells enriched from blood (not recorded which). Source of these receptors: a man in his forties who had been exposed to COVID-19.

The chain joins TRBV4-1 to TRBJ2-7; tentative D call: TRBD1 (5 bases). V was clipped by 1 base and J by 5 bases, with 9 bases between them. The CDR3 is 13 amino acids. CDR1 MGHRA and CDR2 YSYEKL come from the germline V gene. The CDR3 DNA follows: TGCGCCAGCAGCCAAGGTGGGGCCCACGAGCAGTACTTC. Residues: CASSQGGAHEQYF.

This chain uses TRBV3-1 (or the pseudogene TRBV3-2) with TRBJ1-2, with 9 positions matching TRBD1. Trimming removed 0 bases from V and 8 bases from J; junction bases left unmatched: 4. Per germline, CDR1 LGHDT and CDR2 YNNKEL (reference sequence). This CDR3 has 14 amino acids. The CDR3 DNA follows: TGTGCCAGCAGCCAAGAGAGGGGACAGGGAGGCTACACCTTC. It specifies CASSQERGQGGYTF.

V is TRBV29-1 and J is TRBJ1-2; 8 positions match TRBD1. The CDR3 contains 14 residues. Germline trimming cut 7 bases from V and 0 bases from J; bases unmatched to any gene: 7. CDR1 SQVTM and CDR2 ANQGSEA come from the germline V gene. The CDR3 nucleotides are TGCAGCGCCCAACCAGGGGGCACTAACTATGGCTACACCTTC. As protein: CSAQPGGTNYGYTF.

The chain couples TRBV30 to TRBJ2-7; perhaps TRBD1 as D (6 bases). The germline V gene has CDR1 GTSNPN and CDR2 SVGIG (reference sequence). Trimming pared 5 bases from V and 5 bases from J, leaving 10 bases between. CDR3 length: 11 residues. Here the CDR3 DNA reads TGTGCCTGGGGACAGTTCGACGAGCAGTACTTC. Amino acid sequence: CAWGQFDEQYF.

The chain has TRBV5-4 and TRBJ2-3; 8 bases line up with TRBD1. The germline CDR1 and CDR2 sequences are SGHNT and YYREEE (reference sequence). With 7 bases clipped from V and 2 bases from J, the junction kept 9 bases outside the gene matches. The CDR3 has 15 amino acids. In nucleotides, the CDR3 is TGTGCCAGCGGCCTGAGGGACAGGCCCACAGATACGCAGTATTTT. Amino acids: CASGLRDRPTDTQYF.

The chain couples TRBV18 to TRBJ2-4; tentatively, D is TRBD2 (5 bases). The germline gives CDR1 KGHSH, CDR2 LQKENI. The CDR3 is made up of 14 amino acids. V lost 2 bases and J 4 bases, leaving 9 bases between the germline ends. The CDR3 spells CASSPGLAKNIQYF. CDR3 coding DNA: TGTGCCAGCTCACCAGGGTTAGCGAAAAACATTCAGTACTTC.

The gene calls are TRBV12-3 or TRBV12-4 and TRBJ2-1, with 8 bases that match TRBD1. V was clipped by 4 bases and J by 9 bases; unmatched bases: 2. CDR3 length equals 12 residues. This chain's CDR3 is CASSSTGAEQFF. CDR3 DNA: TGTGCCAGCAGTTCGACAGGGGCTGAGCAGTTCTTC.

The chain recombines TRBV12-3 or TRBV12-4 with TRBJ1-4; TRBD1 might be the D (5 bases). V lost 6 bases and J 8 bases, leaving 13 bases between the germline ends. The CDR3 contains 13 residues. In DNA, the CDR3 is TGTGCCAGCAGCTGGGGCGAAGGGGAAAAACTGTTTTTT. Protein sequence: CASSWGEGEKLFF.

V usage is TRBV6-5 and J usage is TRBJ2-7; no definite D call. Per germline, CDR1 MNHEY and CDR2 SVGAGI. This CDR3 has 13 residues. Between the trimmed V and J ends, which lost 2 bases and 7 bases, there was a span of 12 bases. In nucleotides, the CDR3 is TGTGCCAGCAGTTACGAGTCCTTATCGGAGCAGTACTTC. Translated: CASSYESLSEQYF.